This T cell receptor beta chain derives from a study of cytomegalovirus exposure and HLA in healthy donors. Findings of the study overall: In a later analysis, HLA-associated TCR beta chains were more clonally expanded than equally common others.

Germline assignment: CDR1 SGHRS and CDR2 YFSETQ. This CDR3 is built from 15 residues. V was clipped by 6 bases and J by 5 bases, with 19 bases between them. Comments on this clone: Its antigen is not identified.

The PCR ran on 60 Vbeta and 13 Jbeta primers. The repertoire was sequenced with immunoSEQ multiplex PCR; TCRdb's copy has only in-frame clones and lacks some. The sample gives 110,000 to 150,000 clones, 78% of which show up once; just under 3% is in the top ten. This TCR derives from a female donor in good health and CMV-seronegative. The J gene is TRBJ2-3, the V gene TRBV5-1, with D possibly being TRBD2 (7 bases). What was sequenced was PBMCs. DNA for the CDR3: TGCGCCAGCAATGTCGGCAGGGGAGGGCGAGATACGCAGTATTTT. Its translation is CASNVGRGGRDTQYF.